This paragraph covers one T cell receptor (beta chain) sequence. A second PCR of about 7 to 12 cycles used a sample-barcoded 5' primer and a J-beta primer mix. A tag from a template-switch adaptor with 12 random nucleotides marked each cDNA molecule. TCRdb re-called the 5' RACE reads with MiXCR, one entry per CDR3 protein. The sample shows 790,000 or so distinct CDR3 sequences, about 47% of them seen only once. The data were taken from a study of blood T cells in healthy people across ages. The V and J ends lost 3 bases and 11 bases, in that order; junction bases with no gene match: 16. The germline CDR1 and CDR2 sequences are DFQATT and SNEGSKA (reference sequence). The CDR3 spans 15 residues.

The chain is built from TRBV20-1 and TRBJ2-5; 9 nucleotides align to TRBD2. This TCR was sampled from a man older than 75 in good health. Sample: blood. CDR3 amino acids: CSASKAGGRAWEQYF. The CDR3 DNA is TGCAGTGCTAGTAAAGCGGGGGGCCGCGCCTGGGAGCAGTACTTC.